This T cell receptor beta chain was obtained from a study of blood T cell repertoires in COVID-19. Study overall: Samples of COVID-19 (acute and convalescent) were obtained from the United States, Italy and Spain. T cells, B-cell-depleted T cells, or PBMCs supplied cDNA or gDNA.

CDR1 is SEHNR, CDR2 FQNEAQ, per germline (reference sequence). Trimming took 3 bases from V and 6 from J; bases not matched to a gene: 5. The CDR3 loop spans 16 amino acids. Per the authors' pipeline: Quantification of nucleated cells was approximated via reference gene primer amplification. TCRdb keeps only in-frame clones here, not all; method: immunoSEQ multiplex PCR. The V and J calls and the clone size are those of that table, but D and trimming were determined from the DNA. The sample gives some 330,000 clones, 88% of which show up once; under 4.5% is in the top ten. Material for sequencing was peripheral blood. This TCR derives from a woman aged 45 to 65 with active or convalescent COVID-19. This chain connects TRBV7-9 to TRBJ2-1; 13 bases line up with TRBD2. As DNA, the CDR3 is TGTGCCAGCAGCTTGGGACTAGCGGGATTAGGCAATGAGCAGTTCTTC. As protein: CASSLGLAGLGNEQFF.